The 21 T cell receptor beta chains below all came from one sample that was sequenced in a study of molecular identifiers for immune sequencing clone quantification. TCRdb independently ran MiXCR on the PCR reads; one entry per CDR3 protein. The sample holds 460,000 or so distinct CDR3 sequences, around 25% seen once. The specimen sequenced was naive CD8+ T cells from blood, with Jurkat cell RNA spiked in. Indicated subset: FACS-sorted CD8+CD4-CCR7+CD45RA+ naive T cells. These receptors originate from a human donor in good health. Some libraries in this study had Jurkat cell RNA spiked in.

V is TRBV9 and J is TRBJ2-1; perhaps TRBD2 as D (6 bases). The V gene lost 0 bases and the J gene lost 12 bases, with 16 bases spanning the gap. Germline lookup yields CDR1 SGDLS and CDR2 YYNGEE. The CDR3 is 14 residues long. This CDR3 is CASSVGGEAEGQFF. CDR3 bases: TGTGCCAGCAGCGTAGGAGGGGAGGCAGAAGGGCAGTTCTTC.

The V and J genes are TRBV20-1 and TRBJ2-3; unclear D gene. The CDR3 is 13 amino acids. V was pared by 1 base and J by 2 bases, with 7 bases between. Germline values: CDR1 DFQATT, CDR2 SNEGSKA (reference sequence). The CDR3 sequence is CSARALATDTQYF. CDR3 sequence (DNA): TGCAGTGCTAGAGCCCTGGCCACAGATACGCAGTATTTT.

Note on this clonotype: A much larger clone is a single base away; this may be a read error. The V and J genes are TRBV4-3 and TRBJ1-6; D not certain. CDR3 size: 13 residues. From germline, CDR1 is LGHNA and CDR2 YSLEER. This CDR3 reads CASSQDYNSPLRF. The DNA of the CDR3 is TGCGCCAGCAGCCAGGACTATAATTCACCCCTCCGCTTT.

This clonotype has a count of ten or more. This chain links TRBV28 with TRBJ2-3; TRBD2 aligns across 10 bases. V lost 3 bases to trimming and J lost 0 bases; unmatched junction nucleotides: 6. Germline CDR1 is MDHEN and CDR2 is SYDVKM. The CDR3 extends over 17 amino acids. CDR3 DNA sequence: TGTGCCAGCAGTTTGCCTAGCGGGAGAGATAGCACAGATACGCAGTATTTT. It encodes CASSLPSGRDSTDTQYF.

This clonotype has a count of ten or more. The chain couples TRBV12-3 or TRBV12-4 to TRBJ2-2, with 7 bases that match TRBD1. The CDR3 runs to 14 residues. J lost 5 bases, V lost 5 bases, and 5 bases had no gene match. For the CDR3, the DNA is TGTGCCAGCAGTGCCGGGACAGCTACCGGGGAGCTGTTTTTT. Protein sequence: CASSAGTATGELFF.

This clonotype was seen only a few times. The chain combines TRBV7-9 with TRBJ2-5; a possible D gene is TRBD1 (5 bases). The CDR3 totals 15 residues. V was cut by 5 bases and J by 7 bases, with 20 bases left in between. Germline V gives CDR1 SEHNR, CDR2 FQNEAQ (reference sequence). For the CDR3, the DNA is TGTGCCAGCAGCACAACGACGAGCGACCAGGGGACCCAGTACTTC. Translated: CASSTTTSDQGTQYF.

This chain links TRBV7-9 with TRBJ1-1, with D possibly being TRBD1 (6 bases). Germline CDR1 and CDR2: SEHNR and FQNEAQ (reference sequence). This CDR3 spans 15 amino acids. V was clipped by 2 bases and J by 3 bases, with 13 bases between them. The CDR3 nucleotides read TGTGCCAGCAGCTTAAGTGTCGGGGGCGACACTGAAGCTTTCTTT. Its translation: CASSLSVGGDTEAFF.

The chain links TRBV27 to TRBJ1-5, with a weak D call TRBD1 (6 bases). In germline, CDR1 is MNHEY, CDR2 SMNVEV (reference sequence). Trimming took off 5 bases at V and 4 bases at J, with 15 bases between the two ends. The CDR3 sequence is 15 residues long. CDR3 sequence (DNA): TGTGCCAGCAGTCCGAACAGGGCGGCAAATCAGCCCCAGCATTTT. It translates to CASSPNRAANQPQHF.

This clonotype was recorded many times. V usage is TRBV4-1 and J usage is TRBJ1-3, with D maybe TRBD1 (6 bases). V was pared by 3 bases and J by 4 bases, with 7 bases between. There are 13 residues in the CDR3. Germline V CDR1 and CDR2: MGHRA, YSYEKL. The DNA of the CDR3 is TGCGCCAGCAGCCAGGGGGGCGGAAACACCATATATTTT. Protein: CASSQGGGNTIYF.

This clonotype was counted many times. The CDR3 coding sequence is TGTGCCTGGAGTGTAGCCAACACTGAAGCTTTCTTT. It encodes CAWSVANTEAFF. V gene TRBV30 combines with J gene TRBJ1-1; D is unresolved. Trimming stripped 0 bases from V and 2 bases from J, with 4 bases between. Germline lookup yields CDR1 GTSNPN and CDR2 SVGIG (reference sequence). This CDR3 is built from 12 residues.

The J gene is TRBJ2-7, the V gene TRBV2, with no clear D. Looked up from germline, CDR1 is SNHLY and CDR2 is FYNNEI. This CDR3 spans 9 amino acids. V was clipped by 8 bases and J by 6 bases, with 5 bases between them. The CDR3 loop reads CASSGEQYF. CDR3 coding DNA: TGTGCCAGCTCCGGCGAGCAGTACTTC.

The chain is built from TRBV27 and TRBJ2-7; 9 bases agree with TRBD1. V lost 5 bases, J lost 7 bases, and 9 bases stayed unmatched. Germline CDR1 reads MNHEY; CDR2 reads SMNVEV (reference sequence). CDR3 length equals 14 residues. CDR3 amino acids: CASSMGQGGFEQYF. The CDR3, as DNA: TGTGCCAGCAGTATGGGACAGGGAGGGTTTGAGCAGTACTTC.

This clonotype was seen a few times. The V gene is TRBV27, the J gene TRBJ2-3; tentative D call: TRBD2 (5 bases). The CDR3 covers 15 residues. V lost 7 bases, J lost 3 bases, and 17 bases lay in between. The germline V gene encodes CDR1 MNHEY and CDR2 SMNVEV (reference sequence). The CDR3 loop reads CASMLGSSITDTQYF. The CDR3 region has the DNA TGTGCCAGCATGTTAGGGAGTTCAATAACAGATACGCAGTATTTT.

This clonotype was picked up one time. This rearrangement joins TRBV4-3 to TRBJ1-2; D might be TRBD1 (6 bases). Trimming left V 0 bases short and J 8 bases short, with 22 bases between. The CDR3 is 17 residues long. Germline-derived CDR1 and CDR2 are LGHNA and YSLEER. The DNA of the CDR3 is TGCGCCAGCAGCCAAGATCTCGTACCCAGGGGAGATCAGGGCTACACCTTC. Translation gives CASSQDLVPRGDQGYTF.

This clonotype appeared many times. This chain connects TRBV29-1 to TRBJ2-5; 8 bases are a match to TRBD1. Germline V lookup: CDR1 SQVTM, CDR2 ANQGSEA. The junction had 7 bases not matched to a gene; V was cut back by 3 bases and J by 1 base. The CDR3 is 15 amino acids. The CDR3 sequence is CSVDPGQGFQETQYF. The DNA for the CDR3 is TGCAGCGTTGACCCTGGACAGGGATTCCAAGAGACCCAGTACTTC.

The gene calls are TRBV27 and TRBJ1-1; D not resolved. This CDR3 spans 15 amino acids. V was shortened by 0 bases and J by 0 bases, with 8 bases between the two germline ends. The germline gives CDR1 MNHEY, CDR2 SMNVEV (reference sequence). CDR3 bases: TGTGCCAGCAGTTTATCGAGGGTCATGAACACTGAAGCTTTCTTT. Its protein product is CASSLSRVMNTEAFF.

This clonotype has a count of ten or more. J is TRBJ2-3 and V is TRBV29-1; D gene ambiguous. Germline assignment: CDR1 SQVTM and CDR2 ANQGSEA. Trimming left V 1 base short and J 4 bases short, with 9 bases between. CDR3 length: 13 residues. The CDR3 spells CSVEGPVSDTQYF. The CDR3 nucleotides read TGCAGCGTTGAAGGGCCTGTTTCAGATACGCAGTATTTT.

This clonotype has ten or more counts. V usage is TRBV13 and J usage is TRBJ2-3; D not resolved. Trimming shortened V by 0 bases and J by 2 bases, and 15 bases separated the two germline ends. The germline V gene has CDR1 PRHDT and CDR2 FYEKMQ (reference sequence). The CDR3 is made up of 17 amino acids. The DNA of the CDR3 is TGTGCCAGCAGCTTAGGCTCCCACAGAACCTTCACAGATACGCAGTATTTT. It yields the protein CASSLGSHRTFTDTQYF. Full variable domain (remainder filled in from reference TRBV13 and TRBJ2-3): AAGVIQSPRHLIKEKRETATLKCYPIPRHDTVYWYQQGPGQDPQFLISFYEKMQSDKGSIPDRFSAQQFSDYHSELNMSSLELGDSALYFCASSLGSHRTFTDTQYFGPGTRLTVL.

CDR3 residues: CASSSARVENYMNTEAFF. The CDR3 nucleotides are TGTGCCAGTAGTTCCGCGAGGGTGGAGAATTACATGAACACTGAAGCTTTCTTT. The rearrangement links TRBV19 to TRBJ1-1; D gene unclear. V was pared by 5 bases and J by 0 bases, with 22 bases between. The CDR3 has 18 amino acids. Germline V lookup: CDR1 LNHDA, CDR2 SQIVND (reference sequence).

The genes are TRBV28 and TRBJ1-2; TRBD1 aligns across 7 bases. Trimming removed 2 bases from V and 3 bases from J; junction bases left unmatched: 12. CDR3 length: 17 amino acids. Germline assignment: CDR1 MDHEN and CDR2 SYDVKM. CDR3 coding DNA: TGTGCCAGCAGTTTAAAGCCGGGGCAGGGGGAAGACTATGGCTACACCTTC. This gives the protein CASSLKPGQGEDYGYTF.

This clonotype has a handful of counts. The chain is built from TRBV29-1 and TRBJ2-7; D call uncertain. Germline V gene lookup returns CDR1 SQVTM and CDR2 ANQGSEA. CDR3 length: 15 amino acids. Trimming took 2 bases from V and 1 from J, leaving 15 bases between them. CDR3 DNA sequence: TGCAGCGTTGAATCCAGCCGCACGAATTCCTACGAGCAGTACTTC. This gives the protein CSVESSRTNSYEQYF.